This T cell receptor beta chain derives from a study of T cells in Graves' hyperthyroidism and ophthalmopathy. The study's findings and limits: For ophthalmopathy, model prediction preceded onset by a median roughly 6.2 months.

TCR beta CDR3 regions were amplified from RNA transcripts. HTBI primers were used for first-round RT-PCR of the TCR CDR3. A single record per CDR3 protein comes from TCRdb applying MiXCR to the multiplex PCR reads. The sample holds roughly 740,000 distinct CDR3 sequences, about 15% seen once. This CDR3 has 16 amino acids. The germline V gene has CDR1 SGHVS and CDR2 FQNEAQ. Germline trimming cut 0 bases from V and 3 bases from J; bases unmatched to any gene: 8. The definition of stable Graves' hyperthyroidism was no ophthalmopathy progression within 18 months. This clonotype was seen many times. Its antigen remains unknown.

The chain has TRBV7-8 and TRBJ2-7; 7 bases agree with TRBD2. The specimen sequenced was blood. The TCR comes from a man between 18 and 35 years old with Graves' hyperthyroidism. The CDR3 bases are TGTGCCAGCAGCTTAGCTATGGTAGCGGGTGACTACGAGCAGTACTTC. This translates into CASSLAMVAGDYEQYF.